One sample yielded the 22 T cell receptor beta chains listed below, sequenced in a study of cytomegalovirus exposure and HLA in healthy donors. 60 Vbeta and 13 Jbeta primers were used in PCR. Here immunoSEQ multiplex PCR was the method, and the copy in TCRdb shows in-frame clones only, minus some. Found here are 140,000 to 150,000 clones, 65% to 80% of them singletons; the top ten hold about 2%. Sequences were obtained from PBMCs. These receptors came from a woman in her thirties or forties in good health and CMV-seronegative.

As for this clone: This same CDR3 is encoded by further DNA sequences in the sample. This sequence joins TRBV4-2 and TRBJ2-7, with 12 bases that match TRBD2. CDR3 length equals 18 residues. The V and J ends lost 0 bases and 2 bases, in that order; junction bases with no gene match: 8. The V gene's germline CDR1 is LGHNA and CDR2 YNFKEQ. CDR3: CASSQDPLAGGTTYEQYF. The CDR3 DNA follows: TGTGCCAGCAGCCAAGATCCCCTAGCGGGGGGGACCACCTACGAGCAGTACTTC.

J is TRBJ1-2 and V is TRBV5-1, with 9 bases lining up with TRBD1. Germline CDR1 SGHRS, CDR2 YFSETQ. CDR3 size: 17 residues. Losses at the gene ends were 3 bases for V and 0 bases for J; bases not matched to a gene: 9. The CDR3 region has the DNA TGCGCCAGCAGCTACAACACCGGGACAGGGTCTAACTATGGCTACACCTTC. This gives the protein CASSYNTGTGSNYGYTF.

The J gene is TRBJ2-7, the V gene TRBV7-9; tentatively, D is TRBD1 (5 bases). Germline CDR1 and CDR2: SEHNR and FQNEAQ (reference sequence). V was shortened by 5 bases and J by 12 bases, with 17 bases between the two germline ends. CDR3 length: 12 amino acids. CDR3 nucleotide sequence: TGTGCCAGCAGCCTCACAAGCAAGACAGCGTACTTC. As protein: CASSLTSKTAYF.

This clone was seen a handful of times. The genes are TRBV25-1 and TRBJ1-1; TRBD1 is a possible D gene (6 bases). The germline CDR1 and CDR2 sequences are MGHDK and SYGVNS. The CDR3 has 14 residues. V dropped 3 bases and J dropped 2 bases, with 10 bases sitting between them. CDR3 nucleotide sequence: TGTGCCAGCAGTGACCCAGGGGTAAACACTGAAGCTTTCTTT. This gives the protein CASSDPGVNTEAFF.

There are a few counts of this clone. The chain has TRBV2 and TRBJ2-1; 7 bases map to TRBD2. V dropped 6 bases and J dropped 8; count of bases not matched to a gene: 4. The CDR3 contains 12 residues. CDR1 is SNHLY and CDR2 is FYNNEI in the germline V gene. The chain's CDR3 is CASRDRGDEQFF. CDR3 sequence (DNA): TGTGCCAGCAGGGATCGGGGGGATGAGCAGTTCTTC.

CDR3 loop: CASSASGPYEQYF. CDR3 DNA sequence: TGCGCCAGCAGTGCTAGCGGACCCTACGAGCAGTACTTC. The V gene is TRBV4-1, the J gene TRBJ2-7; 7 bases are shared with TRBD2. The length of the CDR3 is 13 residues. V shed 6 bases and J 2 bases; nucleotides not matched to a gene: 4. The germline V gene has CDR1 MGHRA and CDR2 YSYEKL.

This chain joins TRBV6-5 and TRBJ2-4; maybe TRBD1 (6 bases). V lost 6 bases to trimming and J lost 3 bases, with 12 bases between them. The CDR3 runs to 14 residues. Germline values: CDR1 MNHEY, CDR2 SVGAGI. CDR3 bases: TGTGCCAGCAGACCCCCAGGGGACAAAAACATTCAGTACTTC. This codes for CASRPPGDKNIQYF.

This chain links TRBV9 with TRBJ2-7, with D perhaps TRBD1 (5 bases). The CDR3 consists of 17 residues. Germline V gives CDR1 SGDLS, CDR2 YYNGEE. The V end lost 3 bases, the J end lost 2 bases, and 21 bases lay between the germline ends. In DNA, the CDR3 is TGTGCCAGCAGCGCCCTCCCCCGGACAACCGCCGCCTACGAGCAGTACTTC. Amino acids: CASSALPRTTAAYEQYF.

The chain recombines TRBV28 with TRBJ1-2, with D perhaps TRBD1 (6 bases). This CDR3 has 15 residues. V lost 3 bases to trimming and J lost 6 bases, with 17 bases between them. The V gene's germline CDR1 is MDHEN and CDR2 SYDVKM. The CDR3 coding sequence is TGTGCCAGCAGTTTCCCTCTTCAGGGGAAGGATGGCTACACCTTC. Amino acid sequence: CASSFPLQGKDGYTF.

The chain has TRBV27 and TRBJ2-5; 8 bases align to TRBD1. J was trimmed by 5 bases and V by 4 bases; bases with no gene match: 6. This CDR3 has 14 amino acids. Germline CDR1 is MNHEY and CDR2 is SMNVEV (reference sequence). In DNA, the CDR3 is TGTGCCAGCAGTTGGACAGGGTATAGGGAGACCCAGTACTTC. Its translation: CASSWTGYRETQYF.

The chain uses TRBV29-1 and TRBJ2-5, with 8 bases aligning to TRBD2. CDR1 SQVTM and CDR2 ANQGSEA come from the germline V gene. V shed 3 bases, J shed 2 bases, and the junction held 11 bases outside the gene matches. The CDR3 extends over 16 amino acids. CDR3 sequence: CSVEWRGAINQETQYF. The CDR3 DNA reads TGCAGCGTTGAGTGGCGGGGGGCGATAAATCAAGAGACCCAGTACTTC.

About this clone: The sample has other DNA sequences that encode this CDR3 too. The chain has TRBV19 and TRBJ1-5; D may be TRBD1 (5 bases). The V gene's germline CDR1 is LNHDA and CDR2 SQIVND (reference sequence). This CDR3 is built from 14 residues. V lost 4 bases to trimming and J lost 2 bases, with 9 bases between them. CDR3: CASSTTGGNQPQHF. In DNA form, the CDR3 reads TGTGCCAGTAGTACTACAGGTGGCAATCAGCCCCAGCATTTT.

This chain joins TRBV5-1 and TRBJ2-1; TRBD2 agrees at 8 bases. Trimming at V came to 2 bases and at J to 6 bases, leaving 7 bases not matched to a gene. The CDR3 consists of 15 residues. Germline CDR1 is SGHRS and CDR2 is YFSETQ. CDR3 loop: CASSLLAAASNEQFF. CDR3 DNA sequence: TGCGCCAGCAGCTTACTAGCGGCAGCCTCCAATGAGCAGTTCTTC.

The V call is TRBV18, the J call TRBJ1-5; 11 positions agree with TRBD1. Germline CDR1 reads KGHSH; CDR2 reads LQKENI. The CDR3 has 16 residues. V gave up 3 bases and J gave up 7 bases; unmatched junction bases: 8. The DNA for the CDR3 is TGTGCCAGCTCACCCCTCGGGGACAGGGGGGACCAGCCCCAGCATTTT. Translating it yields CASSPLGDRGDQPQHF.

This chain links TRBV6-5 with TRBJ1-3; 7 nucleotides align to TRBD1. The length of the CDR3 is 15 residues. Germline-derived CDR1 and CDR2 are MNHEY and SVGAGI. The trim removed 6 bases at V and 3 bases at J, leaving 8 bases unmatched. The CDR3 DNA reads TGTGCCAGCAGCATCTACAGGGGCGATGGAAACACCATATATTTT. It translates to CASSIYRGDGNTIYF.

This clone has just a few counts. This chain uses TRBV30 with TRBJ1-1, with D tentatively TRBD1 (5 bases). CDR3 size: 14 residues. The V gene's germline CDR1 is GTSNPN and CDR2 SVGIG (reference sequence). With 2 bases removed from V and 4 bases from J, the gap between germline ends came to 14 bases. The CDR3 reads CAWSWGDALTEAFF. CDR3 nucleotides: TGTGCCTGGAGTTGGGGCGACGCTCTCACTGAAGCTTTCTTT.

This chain joins TRBV2 and TRBJ2-5; D is possibly TRBD2 (6 bases). The germline CDR1 and CDR2 sequences are SNHLY and FYNNEI. V lost 8 bases and J 5 bases, leaving 18 bases between the germline ends. The CDR3 extends over 14 amino acids. In DNA form, the CDR3 reads TGTGCCAGCCGCGCGGCACTAGCCCGGGAGACCCAGTACTTC. Translated, it gives CASRAALARETQYF.

The chain recombines TRBV5-1 with TRBJ1-1; a weak D match, TRBD1 (5 bases). CDR1 SGHRS and CDR2 YFSETQ come from the germline V gene. The CDR3 runs to 14 residues. V lost 0 bases to trimming and J lost 5 bases, with 11 bases between them. In nucleotides, the CDR3 is TGCGCCAGCAGCTTGGGTGGGGACTCGACTGAAGCTTTCTTT. Encoded protein: CASSLGGDSTEAFF.

V is TRBV5-4 and J is TRBJ1-1; 7 positions agree with TRBD1. Germline loops: CDR1 SGHNT, CDR2 YYREEE (reference sequence). Trimming at V came to 3 bases and at J to 10 bases, leaving 9 bases not matched to a gene. This CDR3 is 13 amino acids long. The CDR3 here is CASSSTQGSGAFF. As DNA, the CDR3 is TGTGCCAGCAGCTCTACACAGGGGTCTGGAGCTTTCTTT.

The V and J genes are TRBV10-3 and TRBJ1-2; the match to TRBD1 covers 11 bases. Germline CDR1 reads ENHRY; CDR2 reads SYGVKD. The CDR3 contains 17 residues. V dropped 0 bases and J dropped 4; count of bases not matched to a gene: 7. CDR3 region: CAISESGGTGGSYGYTF. The CDR3, as DNA: TGTGCCATCAGTGAGTCAGGGGGGACAGGGGGATCCTATGGCTACACCTTC.

This clone showed up just a few times. The gene calls are TRBV7-6 and TRBJ1-1, with TRBD1 as a possible D gene (6 bases). The CDR3 runs 13 residues. Trimming took off 5 bases at V and 3 bases at J, with 10 bases between the two ends. Germline values: CDR1 SGHVS, CDR2 FNYEAQ. The CDR3 coding sequence is TGTGCCAGCAGCACGTACAGGGACACTGAAGCTTTCTTT. Residues: CASSTYRDTEAFF. The full variable domain, in which reference TRBV7-6 and TRBJ1-1 provide the parts outside the CDR3, is GAGVSQSPRYKVTKRGQDVALRCDPISGHVSLYWYRQALGQGPEFLTYFNYEAQQDKSGLPNDRFSAERPEGSISTLTIQRTEQRDSAMYRCASSTYRDTEAFFGQGTRLTVV.

In its sample, this clone was seen a few times. The chain combines TRBV6-5 with TRBJ2-1, with D hard to call. V was pared by 7 bases and J by 7 bases, with 11 bases between. Germline CDR1 MNHEY, CDR2 SVGAGI. This CDR3 contains 12 residues. The CDR3 loop is CASNGPENEQFF. In DNA form, the CDR3 reads TGTGCCAGCAACGGCCCGGAGAATGAGCAGTTCTTC.